This TCR beta chain was profiled in a study of blood T cell repertoires in COVID-19 (dated by TCRdb to 2018 to 2020). For the wider study: Collaborator samples came from the United States, Italy and Spain and covered acute and convalescent phases of COVID-19. The material from the prospective study consisted of cDNA or gDNA derived from T cells, B-cell-depleted T cells, or PBMCs. Deeply sampled blood TCRbeta repertoires from subjects exposed to, actively infected with, or recovered from COVID-19 were included in the dataset. The repertoires were released in a freely available public database intended as a resource for research on the immune response to SARS-CoV-2. Samples were obtained from the ongoing ImmuneRACE study (first 160 participants) and from some 1,200 subjects provided by 6 global collaborators. Nearly every sample came with metadata listing a de-identified subject ID, COVID-19 status, age in years and sex. Where available, HLA class I and class II types were taken from metadata supplied by the sample provider and were not determined by assay-based typing. Broad study findings and their caveats: How much clinical and demographic metadata was included differed by source and by participant, and the metadata was provided uncurated.

TCRbeta CDR3 regions were amplified from genomic DNA by means of the immunoSEQ Assay, a bias-controlled multiplex PCR. As for how the authors treated the data: The number of nucleated cells in each sample was estimated by amplification of reference gene primers within the assay. Sequence reads were collapsed and filtered to measure the absolute abundance of every unique TCRbeta CDR3 rearrangement. For each sample, productive Simpson clonality was calculated by taking the square root of Simpson's diversity index across productive rearrangements. TCRdb limited this immuneACCESS table to in-frame rearrangements with V and J called. A share of clones is missing; checked studies link under half to unresolved V genes, and the rest is unexplained. Clone size and the V and J calls come from that table; the DNA yielded D and trimming. The sample table records about 270,000 clones; roughly 84% of these occur just once. 8% to 9.5% of the sample comes from the top ten.

The collaborating institutions used their own protocols to collect whole blood in K2EDTA tubes. For TCRbeta analysis, collaborators shipped samples as frozen whole blood, isolated PBMCs, or DNA extracted from either of those sample types. Concerning this clone itself: Its target antigen remains unknown. Base qualities are not at hand, and no much larger clone is one base apart.

The germline V end is reduced by 5 bases and the J end by 4 bases; junction bases left unmatched: 8. The germline V gene provides CDR1 SNHLY and CDR2 FYNNEI. From cysteine to phenylalanine, the CDR3 is 16 amino acids long. Here the CDR3 DNA is all that survives: 48 bases in frame from base 1. The receptor was isolated from a human donor in a cohort sampled during active COVID-19. Sequencing was done on a sample of peripheral blood. The V and J segments used are TRBV2 and TRBJ2-3, with TRBD2 identical over 11 junction bases. CDR3 protein: CASSLAGGPWADTQYF. The DNA is as follows: TGTGCCAGCAGTTTAGCGGGAGGGCCCTGGGCAGATACGCAGTATTTT.